This TCR beta chain is drawn from a study of OX40 agonist ivuxolimab in advanced cancers. This clone is a singleton in its sample. There are 15 residues in the CDR3. The germline V gene encodes CDR1 SGHTA and CDR2 FQGNSA. V dropped 4 bases and J dropped 2 bases, with 14 bases sitting between them. Repertoires were generated with immunoSEQ multiplex PCR, while TCRdb's copy carries only in-frame clones and drops some. The table shows some 50,000 clones, with more than 80% occurring only once. The input for sequencing was CD4+ or CD8+ T cells sorted from blood, taken in a trial of the OX40 agonist ivuxolimab. The gene calls are TRBV7-2 and TRBJ1-2; the D is unclear. This clonotype was obtained from an adult with an advanced solid tumor such as melanoma, head and neck, liver or kidney cancer. In nucleotides, the CDR3 is TGTGCCAGCAGCTACCCTCGTGGCAGGAACTATGGCTACACCTTC. Its translation is CASSYPRGRNYGYTF.